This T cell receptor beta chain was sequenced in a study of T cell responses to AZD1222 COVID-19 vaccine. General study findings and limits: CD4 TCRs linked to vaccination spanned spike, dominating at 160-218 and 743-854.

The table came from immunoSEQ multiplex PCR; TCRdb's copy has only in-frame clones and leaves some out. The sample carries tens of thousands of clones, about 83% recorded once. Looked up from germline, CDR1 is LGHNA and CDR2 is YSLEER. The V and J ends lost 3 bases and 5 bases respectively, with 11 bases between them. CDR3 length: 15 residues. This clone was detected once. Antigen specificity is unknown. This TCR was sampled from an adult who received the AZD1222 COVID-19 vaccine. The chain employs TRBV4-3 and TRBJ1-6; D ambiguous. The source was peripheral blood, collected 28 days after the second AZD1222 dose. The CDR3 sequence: CASSQDGPNNSPLHF. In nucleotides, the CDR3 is TGCGCCAGCAGCCAGGACGGACCGAATAATTCACCCCTCCACTTT.